One sample yielded the 21 T cell receptor beta chains listed below, sequenced in a study of blood T cell repertoires in COVID-19. Using immunoSEQ multiplex PCR, the repertoire was profiled, and TCRdb retains in-frame clones only, with some absent. The repertoire holds 120,000 or so clones, with around 86% as singletons. The sample consisted of peripheral blood. The receptors here all came from a man between 60 and 75 years old with acute or convalescent COVID-19.

The chain employs TRBV5-4 and TRBJ1-4; TRBD1 agrees at 9 bases. V lost 7 bases and J lost 8; bases outside the gene matches: 6. The length of the CDR3 is 13 residues. From germline, CDR1 is SGHNT and CDR2 YYREEE (reference sequence). The CDR3, as DNA: TGTGCCAGCCGGACAGGGGTTAAAGAAAAACTGTTTTTT. This sequence encodes CASRTGVKEKLFF.

The V and J genes are TRBV5-1 and TRBJ1-5; weak D call: TRBD1 (5 bases). The CDR3 totals 14 residues. V gave up 0 bases and J gave up 6 bases, with 10 bases separating them. Germline V lookup: CDR1 SGHRS, CDR2 YFSETQ. The CDR3 spells CASSLEGQGQPQHF. CDR3 nucleotide sequence: TGCGCCAGCAGCTTGGAGGGGCAGGGTCAGCCCCAGCATTTT.

Concerning this clone itself: Other DNA variants within this sample encode the same CDR3. The chain has TRBV2 and TRBJ1-4, with a possible D match to TRBD1 (6 bases). The germline V and J ends were trimmed by 6 bases and 3 bases, with 14 bases remaining between them. Germline V gene data show CDR1 as SNHLY and CDR2 as FYNNEI. CDR3 length: 15 residues. Here the CDR3 reads CASSFAGAANEKLFF. Here the CDR3 DNA reads TGTGCCAGCAGCTTCGCAGGGGCAGCTAATGAAAAACTGTTTTTT.

The chain uses TRBV28 and TRBJ1-3; no definite D call. Trimming pared 6 bases from V and 0 bases from J, leaving 12 bases between. This CDR3 has 15 amino acids. Germline assignment: CDR1 MDHEN and CDR2 SYDVKM. Written as DNA, the CDR3 is TGTGCCAGCAGCCTGGGTGGAGCCTCTGGAAACACCATATATTTT. Protein: CASSLGGASGNTIYF.

The chain is built from TRBV5-1 and TRBJ2-2; D not resolved. Trimming removed 0 bases at V and 0 bases at J, with 9 bases between. The CDR3 is 16 residues long. The V gene's germline CDR1 is SGHRS and CDR2 YFSETQ. This chain's CDR3 is CASSLGWRPNTGELFF. The CDR3 bases are TGCGCCAGCAGCTTGGGCTGGCGGCCGAACACCGGGGAGCTGTTTTTT.

The chain carries TRBV2 and TRBJ1-3, with a weak D call TRBD1 (6 bases). The CDR3 spans 13 residues. V was trimmed by 4 bases and J by 8 bases, leaving 12 bases between them. CDR1 and CDR2 (germline): SNHLY, FYNNEI. CDR3 in DNA: TGTGCCAGCAGTGGGGGCGCAGGGGACACCATATATTTT. It codes for CASSGGAGDTIYF.

The rearrangement uses TRBV19 and TRBJ1-4; TRBD1 might be the D (5 bases). The CDR3 spans 14 residues. V was pared by 6 bases and J by 3 bases, with 11 bases between. Germline-derived CDR1 and CDR2 are LNHDA and SQIVND (reference sequence). DNA of the CDR3: TGTGCCAGTAGCCCCGGGGGGGCTAATGAAAAACTGTTTTTT. Its protein is CASSPGGANEKLFF.

The chain carries TRBV12-3 or TRBV12-4 and TRBJ2-1, with 8 bases that match TRBD2. This CDR3 comprises 13 residues. Trimming removed 8 bases from V and 8 bases from J; junction bases left unmatched: 8. The CDR3 bases are TGTGCCAGCCGCAGACTAGCGATCGATGAGCAGTTCTTC. This sequence encodes CASRRLAIDEQFF.

The V and J genes are TRBV27 and TRBJ2-7; TRBD2 matches 9 bases. Trimming removed 6 bases from V and 5 bases from J; junction bases left unmatched: 14. Germline CDR1 is MNHEY and CDR2 is SMNVEV (reference sequence). CDR3 length: 16 residues. The CDR3 DNA follows: TGTGCCAGCAGCGTAGCGGCTAGCGGGACGGCCCACGAGCAGTACTTC. This sequence encodes CASSVAASGTAHEQYF.

This clone was recorded only once. The chain combines TRBV20-1 with TRBJ2-2; TRBD1 matches 7 bases. This CDR3 comprises 18 residues. Trimming removed 3 bases from V and 1 base from J; junction bases left unmatched: 14. Germline CDR1 and CDR2: DFQATT and SNEGSKA (reference sequence). The CDR3 sequence is CSASGPPGTGVNTGELFF. CDR3 coding DNA: TGCAGTGCTAGTGGCCCCCCGGGCACAGGGGTGAACACCGGGGAGCTGTTTTTT.

J is TRBJ1-2 and V is TRBV10-3; D might be TRBD1 (5 bases). V was cut by 6 bases and J by 0 bases, with 11 bases left in between. The CDR3 has 14 residues. Germline CDR1 ENHRY, CDR2 SYGVKD. The chain's CDR3 is CAIRATDTNYGYTF. The CDR3 bases are TGTGCCATCAGGGCGACAGATACTAACTATGGCTACACCTTC.

The chain joins TRBV28 to TRBJ2-7; D gene uncertain. Per germline, CDR1 MDHEN and CDR2 SYDVKM. V shed 5 bases and J shed 4 bases, with 6 bases lying between them. This CDR3 spans 11 amino acids. Here the CDR3 DNA reads TGTGCCAGCAGTCTTGTATACGAGCAGTACTTC. This encodes CASSLVYEQYF.

The CDR3 loop is CASRGAGGTGELFF. In nucleotides, the CDR3 is TGTGCCAGCAGGGGAGCGGGTGGAACCGGGGAGCTGTTTTTT. This rearrangement joins TRBV28 to TRBJ2-2, with D perhaps TRBD2 (6 bases). The germline V gene encodes CDR1 MDHEN and CDR2 SYDVKM. V lost 6 bases to trimming and J lost 5 bases, with 13 bases between them. This CDR3 is 14 amino acids long. Full variable domain (missing parts from reference TRBV28 and TRBJ2-2): DVKVTQSSRYLVKRTGEKVFLECVQDMDHENMFWYRQDPGLGLRLIYFSYDVKMKEKGDIPEGYSVSREKKERFSLILESASTNQTSMYLCASRGAGGTGELFFGEGSRLTVL.

The V gene is TRBV7-9, the J gene TRBJ2-6, with D possibly TRBD2 on 6 matching bases. The V gene's germline CDR1 is SEHNR and CDR2 FQNEAQ (reference sequence). The CDR3 is 15 residues long. V lost 3 bases and J 5 bases, leaving 11 bases between the germline ends. CDR3: CASSLPGGRANVLTF. The DNA for the CDR3 is TGTGCCAGCAGCTTGCCCGGGGGTCGGGCCAACGTCCTGACTTTC. Complete variable domain (other parts from reference TRBV7-9 and TRBJ2-6): DTGVSQNPRHKITKRGQNVTFRCDPISEHNRLYWYRQTLGQGPEFLTYFQNEAQLEKSRLLSDRFSAERPKGSFSTLEIQRTEQGDSAMYLCASSLPGGRANVLTFGAGSRLTVL.

The DNA for the CDR3 is TGTGCCAGCAGTTACGGGGGACAGCAAAGCACAGATACGCAGTATTTT. It yields the protein CASSYGGQQSTDTQYF. V and J are TRBV6-2 or TRBV6-3 and TRBJ2-3; 7 bases are a match to TRBD1. V shed 2 bases and J 0 bases; nucleotides not matched to a gene: 5. From germline, CDR1 is MNHEY and CDR2 SVGEGT. There are 16 residues in the CDR3.

This sequence joins TRBV3-1 (or the pseudogene TRBV3-2) and TRBJ2-2, with a weak D call TRBD1 (6 bases). V was clipped by 3 bases and J by 3 bases, with 20 bases between them. This CDR3 region has 18 residues. Germline CDR1 LGHDT, CDR2 YNNKEL (reference sequence). The CDR3 loop reads CASSHRGNRVKDTGELFF. CDR3 bases: TGTGCCAGCAGCCATCGAGGGAACAGGGTGAAGGACACCGGGGAGCTGTTTTTT.

The CDR3 DNA reads TGTGCCAGCACCACCTTAACAGGGGACACTGAAGCTTTCTTT. It is translated as CASTTLTGDTEAFF. The rearrangement uses TRBV5-6 and TRBJ1-1, with TRBD1 identical over 7 bases. V was clipped by 6 bases and J by 3 bases; unmatched bases: 8. The CDR3 contains 14 residues. The germline V gene has CDR1 SGHDT and CDR2 YYEEEE.

This clone was observed once. V gene TRBV7-9 combines with J gene TRBJ1-1; 9 bases are a match to TRBD1. This CDR3 is 13 amino acids long. J gave up 11 bases and V 4 bases, and 8 bases lay outside the gene matches. The germline CDR1 and CDR2 sequences are SEHNR and FQNEAQ (reference sequence). CDR3 DNA: TGTGCCAGCAGCTCACAGGGGGCGCGGTCGGCTTTCTTT. It yields the protein CASSSQGARSAFF.

This clone showed up just once. The V call is TRBV5-1, the J call TRBJ1-2; 9 bases are a match to TRBD1. Trimming cost V 0 bases and J 7 bases; bases outside gene matches: 4. The CDR3 is 14 amino acids. Per the germline V gene, CDR1 is SGHRS and CDR2 is YFSETQ. CDR3: CASSLGDRVAGYTF. For the CDR3, the DNA is TGCGCCAGCAGCTTGGGGGACAGGGTGGCTGGCTACACCTTC.

Only one count was recorded for this clone. The J gene is TRBJ2-7, the V gene TRBV28; D possibly corresponds to TRBD1 (6 bases). The CDR3 contains 14 residues. With 5 bases removed from V and 5 bases from J, the gap between germline ends came to 16 bases. Germline V CDR1 and CDR2: MDHEN, SYDVKM. In nucleotides, the CDR3 is TGTGCCAGCAGTACCCCTACAGGGTACCACGAGCAGTACTTC. Translated, it gives CASSTPTGYHEQYF.

V is TRBV19 and J is TRBJ2-1, with D possibly matching TRBD2 (6 bases). This CDR3 contains 15 residues. V gave up 3 bases and J gave up 3 bases, with 12 bases separating them. From germline, CDR1 is LNHDA and CDR2 SQIVND (reference sequence). CDR3: CASSITGVGYNEQFF. The CDR3 DNA sequence: TGTGCCAGTAGTATTACGGGAGTGGGCTACAATGAGCAGTTCTTC. Full variable domain (missing parts from reference TRBV19 and TRBJ2-1): DGGITQSPKYLFRKEGQNVTLSCEQNLNHDAMYWYRQDPGQGLRLIYYSQIVNDFQKGDIAEGYSVSREKKESFPLTVTSAQKNPTAFYLCASSITGVGYNEQFFGPGTRLTVL.